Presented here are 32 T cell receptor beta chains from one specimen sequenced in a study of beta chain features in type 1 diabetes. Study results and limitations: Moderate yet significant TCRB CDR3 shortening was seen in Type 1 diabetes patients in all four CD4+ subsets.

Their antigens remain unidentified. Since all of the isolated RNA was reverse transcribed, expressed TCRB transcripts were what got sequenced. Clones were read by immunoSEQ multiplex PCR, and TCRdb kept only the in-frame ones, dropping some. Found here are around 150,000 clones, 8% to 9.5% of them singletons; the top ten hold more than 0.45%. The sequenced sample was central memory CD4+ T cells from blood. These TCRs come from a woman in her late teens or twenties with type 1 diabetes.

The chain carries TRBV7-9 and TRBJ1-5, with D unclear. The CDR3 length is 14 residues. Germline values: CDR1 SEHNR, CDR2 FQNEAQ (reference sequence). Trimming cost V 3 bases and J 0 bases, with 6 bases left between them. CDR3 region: CASSLSFSNQPQHF. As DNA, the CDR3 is TGTGCCAGCAGCTTGAGTTTTAGCAATCAGCCCCAGCATTTT.

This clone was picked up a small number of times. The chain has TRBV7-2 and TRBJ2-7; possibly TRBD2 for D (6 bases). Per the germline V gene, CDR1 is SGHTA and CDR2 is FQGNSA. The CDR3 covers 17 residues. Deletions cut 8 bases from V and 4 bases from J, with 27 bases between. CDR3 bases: TGTGCCAGCCGTACCAGAGCGGGTAGAGAGAGATGGTACGAGCAGTACTTC. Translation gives CASRTRAGRERWYEQYF.

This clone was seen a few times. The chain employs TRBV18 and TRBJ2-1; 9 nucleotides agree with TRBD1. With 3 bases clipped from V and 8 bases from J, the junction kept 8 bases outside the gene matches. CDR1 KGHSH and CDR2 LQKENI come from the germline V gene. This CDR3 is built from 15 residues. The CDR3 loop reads CASSPGTGYSYEQFF. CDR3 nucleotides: TGTGCCAGCTCACCCGGGACAGGGTATTCATATGAGCAGTTCTTC.

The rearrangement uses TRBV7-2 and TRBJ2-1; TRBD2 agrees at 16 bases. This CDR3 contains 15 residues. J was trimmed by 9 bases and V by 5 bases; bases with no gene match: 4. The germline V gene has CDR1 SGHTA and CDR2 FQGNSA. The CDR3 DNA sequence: TGTGCCAGCAGCCCGGGACTAGCGGGAGGGACTGAGCAGTTCTTC. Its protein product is CASSPGLAGGTEQFF.

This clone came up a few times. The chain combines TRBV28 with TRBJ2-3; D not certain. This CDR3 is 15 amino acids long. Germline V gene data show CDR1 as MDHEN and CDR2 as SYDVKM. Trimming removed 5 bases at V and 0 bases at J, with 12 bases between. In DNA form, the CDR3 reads TGTGCCAGCAGTACCCACTTCCCAAGCACAGATACGCAGTATTTT. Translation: CASSTHFPSTDTQYF.

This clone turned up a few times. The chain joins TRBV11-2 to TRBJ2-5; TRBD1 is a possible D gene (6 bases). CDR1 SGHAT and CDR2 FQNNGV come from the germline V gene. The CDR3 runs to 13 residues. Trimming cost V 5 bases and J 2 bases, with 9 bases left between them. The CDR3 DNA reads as TGTGCCAGCAGCCCGGACAGACAAGAGACCCAGTACTTC. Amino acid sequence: CASSPDRQETQYF.

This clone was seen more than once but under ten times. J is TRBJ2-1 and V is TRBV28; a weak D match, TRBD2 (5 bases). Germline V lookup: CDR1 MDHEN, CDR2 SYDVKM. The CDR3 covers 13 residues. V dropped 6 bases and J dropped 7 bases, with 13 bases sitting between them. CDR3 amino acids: CASRGTGINEQFF. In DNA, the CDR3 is TGTGCCAGCAGGGGAACGGGAATAAATGAGCAGTTCTTC.

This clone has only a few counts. In DNA, the CDR3 is TGTGCCAGCAGTGAAGGTGTAGGGGAAGAGACCCAGTACTTC. Translation: CASSEGVGEETQYF. The rearrangement links TRBV2 to TRBJ2-5; TRBD1 might be the D (5 bases). The CDR3 contains 14 residues. Trimming removed 1 base at V and 3 bases at J, with 9 bases between. The germline V gene has CDR1 SNHLY and CDR2 FYNNEI. Using reference TRBV2 and TRBJ2-5 for the parts outside the CDR3, the full variable domain is EPEVTQTPSHQVTQMGQEVILRCVPISNHLYFYWYRQILGQKVEFLVSFYNNEISEKSEIFDDQFSVERPDGSNFTLKIRSTKLEDSAMYFCASSEGVGEETQYFGPGTRLLVL.

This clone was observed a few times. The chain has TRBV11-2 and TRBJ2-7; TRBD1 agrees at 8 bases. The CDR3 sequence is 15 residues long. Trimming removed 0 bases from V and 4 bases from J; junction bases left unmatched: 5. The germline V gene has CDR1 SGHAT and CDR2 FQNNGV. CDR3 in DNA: TGTGCCAGCAGCTTAGAACAGGGGGGCCCGTACGAGCAGTACTTC. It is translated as CASSLEQGGPYEQYF.

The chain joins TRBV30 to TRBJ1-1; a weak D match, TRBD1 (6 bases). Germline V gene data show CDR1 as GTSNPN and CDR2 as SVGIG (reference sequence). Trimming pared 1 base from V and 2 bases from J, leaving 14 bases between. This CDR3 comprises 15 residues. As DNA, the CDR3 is TGTGCCTGGAGTGGAAGGGGAGGGGGAAACACTGAAGCTTTCTTT. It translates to CAWSGRGGGNTEAFF.

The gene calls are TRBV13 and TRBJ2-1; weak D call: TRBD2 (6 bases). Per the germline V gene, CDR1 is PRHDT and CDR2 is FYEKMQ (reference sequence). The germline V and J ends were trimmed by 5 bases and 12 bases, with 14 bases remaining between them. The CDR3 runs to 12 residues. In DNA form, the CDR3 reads TGTGCCAGCAGCGCGGGACTTCGAGGGCAGTTCTTC. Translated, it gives CASSAGLRGQFF.

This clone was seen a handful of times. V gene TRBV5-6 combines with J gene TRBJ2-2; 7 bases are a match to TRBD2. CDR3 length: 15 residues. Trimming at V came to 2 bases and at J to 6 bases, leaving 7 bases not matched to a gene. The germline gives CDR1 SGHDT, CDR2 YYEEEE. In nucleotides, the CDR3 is TGTGCCAGCAGCTTCGGGACTATGGGGGCCGGGGAGCTGTTTTTT. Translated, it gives CASSFGTMGAGELFF.

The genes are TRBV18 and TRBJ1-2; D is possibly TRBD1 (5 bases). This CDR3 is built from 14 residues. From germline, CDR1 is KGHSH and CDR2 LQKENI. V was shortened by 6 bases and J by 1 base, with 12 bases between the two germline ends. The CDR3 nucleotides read TGTGCCAGCTCCAAGGCAGGGCATAACTATGGCTACACCTTC. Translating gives CASSKAGHNYGYTF.

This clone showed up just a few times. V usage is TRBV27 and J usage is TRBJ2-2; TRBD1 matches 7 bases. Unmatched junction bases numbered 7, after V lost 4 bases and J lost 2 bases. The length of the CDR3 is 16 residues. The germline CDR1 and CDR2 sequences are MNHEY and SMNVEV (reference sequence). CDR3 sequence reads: CASSSPGQSNTGELFF. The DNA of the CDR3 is TGTGCCAGCAGTTCCCCGGGACAGTCCAACACCGGGGAGCTGTTTTTT.

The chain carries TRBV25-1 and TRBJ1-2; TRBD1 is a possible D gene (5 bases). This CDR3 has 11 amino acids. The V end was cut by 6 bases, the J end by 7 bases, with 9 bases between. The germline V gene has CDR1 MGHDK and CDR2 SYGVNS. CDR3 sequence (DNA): TGTGCCAGCAGGGATAGGGGTGGCTACACCTTC. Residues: CASRDRGGYTF.

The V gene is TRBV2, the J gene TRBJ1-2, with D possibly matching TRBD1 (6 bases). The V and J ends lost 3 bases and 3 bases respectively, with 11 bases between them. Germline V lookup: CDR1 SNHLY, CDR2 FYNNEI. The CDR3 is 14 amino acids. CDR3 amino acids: CASSEGTSHYGYTF. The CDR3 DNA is TGTGCCAGCAGTGAGGGGACATCTCACTATGGCTACACCTTC.

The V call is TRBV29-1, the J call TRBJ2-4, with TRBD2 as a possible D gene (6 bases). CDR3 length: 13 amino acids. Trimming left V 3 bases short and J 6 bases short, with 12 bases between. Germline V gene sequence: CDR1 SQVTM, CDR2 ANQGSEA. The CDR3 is CSVDGGNLNIQYF. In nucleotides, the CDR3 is TGCAGCGTTGATGGCGGGAATCTAAACATTCAGTACTTC.

CDR3 nucleotide sequence: TGTGCCAGCAGGTTCGACAGTTACAATGAGCAGTTCTTC. Translated, it gives CASRFDSYNEQFF. The J gene is TRBJ2-1, the V gene TRBV6-1, with D maybe TRBD1 (5 bases). Trimming removed 6 bases from V and 4 bases from J, with 10 bases in between. Germline V gene sequence: CDR1 MNHNS, CDR2 SASEGT. The CDR3 is 13 amino acids.

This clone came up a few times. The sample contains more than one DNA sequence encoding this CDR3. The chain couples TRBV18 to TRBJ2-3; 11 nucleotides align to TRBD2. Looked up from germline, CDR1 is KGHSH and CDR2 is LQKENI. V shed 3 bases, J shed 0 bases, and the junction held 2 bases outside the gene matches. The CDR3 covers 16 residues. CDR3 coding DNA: TGTGCCAGCTCACCGAGACTAGCGGGAAGCACAGATACGCAGTATTTT. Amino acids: CASSPRLAGSTDTQYF.

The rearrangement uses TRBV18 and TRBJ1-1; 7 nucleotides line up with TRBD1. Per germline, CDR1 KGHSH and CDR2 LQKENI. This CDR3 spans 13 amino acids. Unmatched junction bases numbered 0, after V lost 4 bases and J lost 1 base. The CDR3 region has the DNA TGTGCCAGCTCACAGGGGGCGAACACTGAAGCTTTCTTT. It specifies CASSQGANTEAFF.

The CDR3 DNA sequence: TGTGCCAGCAGCTTAGACCCCAGACTCACAGATACGCAGTATTTT. Translation: CASSLDPRLTDTQYF. The V gene is TRBV7-2, the J gene TRBJ2-3; D unclear. The CDR3 has 15 amino acids. V was cut by 1 base and J by 2 bases, with 10 bases left in between. Germline V gene data show CDR1 as SGHTA and CDR2 as FQGNSA.

The CDR3 protein is CASSFRGGSNQPQHF. The DNA for the CDR3 is TGTGCCAGCAGCTTTAGAGGCGGGAGCAATCAGCCCCAGCATTTT. V and J are TRBV7-2 and TRBJ1-5; D is uncertain. There are 15 residues in the CDR3. V lost 3 bases to trimming and J lost 1 base, with 10 bases between them. Germline V gives CDR1 SGHTA, CDR2 FQGNSA.

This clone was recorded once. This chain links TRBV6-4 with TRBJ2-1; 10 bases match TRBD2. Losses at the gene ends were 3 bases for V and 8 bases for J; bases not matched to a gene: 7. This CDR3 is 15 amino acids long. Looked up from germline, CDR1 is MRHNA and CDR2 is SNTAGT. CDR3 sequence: CASSDFASGSDEQFF. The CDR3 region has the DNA TGTGCCAGCAGTGATTTCGCTAGCGGGAGCGATGAGCAGTTCTTC.

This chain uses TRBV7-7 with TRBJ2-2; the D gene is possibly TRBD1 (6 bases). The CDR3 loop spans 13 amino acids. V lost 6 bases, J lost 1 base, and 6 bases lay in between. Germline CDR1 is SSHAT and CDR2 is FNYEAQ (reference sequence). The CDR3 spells CASRTGNTGELFF. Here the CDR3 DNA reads TGTGCCAGCAGGACAGGGAACACCGGGGAGCTGTTTTTT.

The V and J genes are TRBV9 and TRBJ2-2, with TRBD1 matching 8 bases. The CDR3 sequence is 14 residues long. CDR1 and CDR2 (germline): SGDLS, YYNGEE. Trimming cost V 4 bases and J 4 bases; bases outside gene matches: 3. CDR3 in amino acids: CASSSRGLTGELFF. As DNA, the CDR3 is TGTGCCAGCAGCTCCAGGGGGCTCACCGGGGAGCTGTTTTTT. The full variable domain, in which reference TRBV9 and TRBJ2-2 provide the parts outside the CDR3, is DSGVTQTPKHLITATGQRVTLRCSPRSGDLSVYWYQQSLDQGLQFLIQYYNGEERAKGNILERFSAQQFPDLHSELNLSSLELGDSALYFCASSSRGLTGELFFGEGSRLTVL.

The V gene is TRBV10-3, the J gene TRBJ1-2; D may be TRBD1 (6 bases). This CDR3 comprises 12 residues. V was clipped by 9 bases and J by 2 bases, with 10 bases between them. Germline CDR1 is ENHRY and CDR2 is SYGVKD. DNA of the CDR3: TGTGCCATTTCGACAGGAAACTATGGCTACACCTTC. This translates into CAISTGNYGYTF.

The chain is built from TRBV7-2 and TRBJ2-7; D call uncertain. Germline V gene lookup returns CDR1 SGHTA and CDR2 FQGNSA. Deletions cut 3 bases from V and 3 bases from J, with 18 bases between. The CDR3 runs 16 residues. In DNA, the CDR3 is TGTGCCAGCAGCTTCACCGCCTCGAGTGTCGGCTACGAGCAGTACTTC. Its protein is CASSFTASSVGYEQYF. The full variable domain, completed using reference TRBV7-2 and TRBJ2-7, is GAGVSQSPSNKVTEKGKDVELRCDPISGHTALYWYRQSLGQGLEFLIYFQGNSAPDKSGLPSDRFSAERTGGSVSTLTIQRTQQEDSAVYLCASSFTASSVGYEQYFGPGTRLTVT.

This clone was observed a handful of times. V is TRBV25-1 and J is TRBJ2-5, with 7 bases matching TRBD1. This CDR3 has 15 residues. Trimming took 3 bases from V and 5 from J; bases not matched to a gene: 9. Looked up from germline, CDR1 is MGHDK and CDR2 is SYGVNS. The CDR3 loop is CASSDPGRGSETQYF. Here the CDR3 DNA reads TGTGCCAGCAGTGACCCCGGCAGGGGGTCGGAGACCCAGTACTTC.

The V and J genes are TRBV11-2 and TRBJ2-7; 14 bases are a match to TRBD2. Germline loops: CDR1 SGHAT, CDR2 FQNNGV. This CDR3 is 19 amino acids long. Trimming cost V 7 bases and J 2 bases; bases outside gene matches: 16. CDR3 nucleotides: TGTGCCAGCACCCTTGCTGCCCTGACTAGCGGGAGGGATCCCTACGAGCAGTACTTC. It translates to CASTLAALTSGRDPYEQYF. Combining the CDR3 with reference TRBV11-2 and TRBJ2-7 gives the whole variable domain EAGVAQSPRYKIIEKRQSVAFWCNPISGHATLYWYQQILGQGPKLLIQFQNNGVVDDSQLPKDRFSAERLKGVDSTLKIQPAKLEDSAVYLCASTLAALTSGRDPYEQYFGPGTRLTVT.

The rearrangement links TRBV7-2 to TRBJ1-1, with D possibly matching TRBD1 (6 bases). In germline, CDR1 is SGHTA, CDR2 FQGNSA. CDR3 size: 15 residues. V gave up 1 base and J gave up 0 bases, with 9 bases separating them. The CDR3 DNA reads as TGTGCCAGCAGCTTAGAGGGGACAATGAACACTGAAGCTTTCTTT. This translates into CASSLEGTMNTEAFF.

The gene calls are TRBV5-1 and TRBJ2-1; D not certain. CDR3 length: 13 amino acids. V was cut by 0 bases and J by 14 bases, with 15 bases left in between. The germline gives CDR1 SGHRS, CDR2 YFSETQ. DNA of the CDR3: TGCGCCAGCAGCTTGGCGTTGGGCAGAACAAAGTTCTTC. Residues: CASSLALGRTKFF.

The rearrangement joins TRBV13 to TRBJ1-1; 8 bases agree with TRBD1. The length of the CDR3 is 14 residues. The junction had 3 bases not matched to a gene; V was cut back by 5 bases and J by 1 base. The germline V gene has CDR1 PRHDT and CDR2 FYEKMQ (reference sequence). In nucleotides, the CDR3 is TGTGCCAGCAGCGGAGACAGGGGGAACACTGAAGCTTTCTTT. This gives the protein CASSGDRGNTEAFF.